The rows below give T cell receptor beta chains drawn from one sample of a study of CD8+ T cells in alopecia areata. TCRdb's table, derived via immunoSEQ multiplex PCR, lists solely in-frame clones and lacks some. The table has roughly 140,000 clones, roughly 60% seen once. The sample taken for sequencing was CD8+ T cells sorted from blood. The source of these receptors is a human donor in good health. The CDR3 runs from the conserved cysteine through the conserved F or W. D genes are given only for firm matches. Clone size is shown for a subset of rows, as once, few, many or a class of expanded clone.

NA,14,TRBJ2-1,NA,TRBV29-1,CSVESKGAFNEQFF,TGCAGCGTCGAATCTAAAGGAGCCTTCAATGAGCAGTTCTTC
TRBD1,14,TRBJ2-5,NA,TRBV27,CASSSSGGEETQYF,TGTGCCAGCAGTTCCTCAGGGGGTGAAGAGACCCAGTACTTC
TRBD2,14,TRBJ2-7,NA,TRBV29-1,CSVVMMSSGIEQYF,TGCAGCGTTGTAATGATGAGTAGCGGGATTGAGCAGTACTTC
TRBD2,14,TRBJ2-7,NA,TRBV5-6,CASSFLAETYEQYF,TGTGCCAGCAGCTTCCTAGCGGAGACCTACGAGCAGTACTTC
NA,11,TRBJ2-1,few,TRBV7-9,CASSLDNEQFF,TGTGCCAGCAGCTTAGATAATGAGCAGTTCTTC
NA,14,TRBJ2-5,NA,TRBV14,CASSQDGQGWSQYF,TGTGCCAGCAGCCAAGATGGCCAGGGGTGGTCCCAGTACTTC
TRBD2,16,TRBJ2-1,NA,TRBV13,CASSSGTGLSFDEQFF,TGTGCCAGCAGCTCTGGAACGGGACTATCCTTCGATGAGCAGTTCTTC
TRBD2,14,TRBJ2-3,few,TRBV6-5,CASSDGLETDTQYF,TGTGCCAGCAGTGACGGACTAGAGACAGATACGCAGTATTTT
NA,15,TRBJ2-6,NA,TRBV2,CASSDTASGANVLTF,TGTGCCAGCAGTGATACGGCCTCTGGGGCCAACGTCCTGACTTTC
NA,15,TRBJ2-3,NA,TRBV7-9,CASSTDSPRTDTQYF,TGTGCCAGCAGCACGGACTCGCCCCGCACAGATACGCAGTATTTT
NA,13,TRBJ1-5,NA,TRBV5-1,CASSLDSYQPQHF,TGCGCCAGCAGCTTGGACAGTTATCAGCCCCAGCATTTT
TRBD1,16,TRBJ2-4,once,TRBV5-1,CASSPDRGIEQNIQYF,TGCGCCAGCAGCCCGGACAGGGGGATTGAACAAAACATTCAGTACTTC
NA,12,TRBJ1-1,NA,TRBV30,CACTGMNTEAFF,TGTGCCTGCACCGGGATGAACACTGAAGCTTTCTTT
TRBD1,14,TRBJ1-3,NA,TRBV6-1,CASSVTGPGNTIYF,TGTGCCAGCAGCGTGACAGGGCCTGGAAACACCATATATTTT
NA,13,TRBJ2-7,NA,TRBV7-9,CASSLGLLGEQYF,TGTGCCAGCAGCTTAGGGTTACTCGGCGAGCAGTACTTC
NA,13,TRBJ2-7,NA,TRBV11-2,CASSLEVTYEQYF,TGTGCCAGCAGCTTAGAGGTCACCTACGAGCAGTACTTC
NA,10,TRBJ2-7,NA,TRBV28,CASSSHEQYF,TGTGCCAGCAGTTCCCACGAGCAGTACTTC
NA,15,TRBJ1-5,NA,TRBV9,CASSVDDRGGGPQHF,TGTGCCAGCAGCGTAGATGACCGAGGGGGAGGGCCCCAGCATTTT
NA,17,TRBJ1-5,few,TRBV4-2,CASSQDLTGHSNQPQHF,TGTGCCAGCAGCCAAGATTTAACGGGGCATAGCAATCAGCCCCAGCATTTT
NA,15,TRBJ2-5,few,TRBV11-2,CASSLVGVTGETQYF,TGTGCCAGCAGCTTAGTTGGGGTTACGGGAGAGACCCAGTACTTC
NA,15,TRBJ2-5,NA,TRBV2,CASSESGLTKETQYF,TGTGCCAGCAGTGAAAGTGGACTCACTAAAGAGACCCAGTACTTC
NA,13,TRBJ2-2,NA,TRBV6-5,CASSDSETGELFF,TGTGCCAGCAGTGACTCGGAGACCGGGGAGCTGTTTTTT
NA,15,TRBJ2-7,NA,TRBV5-4,CASSLRRISSYEQYF,TGCGCCAGCAGCTTGAGGCGAATCAGCTCCTACGAGCAGTACTTC
NA,14,TRBJ1-1,once,TRBV5-6,CASSAFRGNTEAFF,TGTGCCAGCAGCGCCTTTCGGGGGAACACTGAAGCTTTCTTT
NA,14,TRBJ2-1,NA,TRBV25-1,CASLPQRLRNEQFF,TGTGCCAGCCTACCCCAGCGCCTAAGAAATGAGCAGTTCTTC